This TCR beta chain comes out of a study of blood T cell repertoires in COVID-19. In the study overall: Samples of COVID-19 (acute and convalescent) were obtained from the United States, Italy and Spain.

The CDR3 loop spans 18 amino acids. The germline CDR1 and CDR2 sequences are MDHEN and SYDVKM. V was clipped by 1 base and J by 3 bases, with 20 bases between them. Original data processing: Amplification of reference gene primers provided the estimated nucleated cell counts. TCRdb's copy holds only in-frame clones and misses some; the assay was immunoSEQ multiplex PCR. V and J calls and clone size are given by that table; D and trimming were obtained from the DNA. The sample includes 150,000 to 200,000 clones, 70% to 90% seen only once; the top ten take about a tenth. J is TRBJ2-3 and V is TRBV28; D might be TRBD2 (6 bases). This receptor was obtained from a human donor in a cohort sampled during active COVID-19. Sequencing was carried out using peripheral blood. CDR3 loop: CASSLSYPGLSGTDTQYF. The CDR3 DNA sequence: TGTGCCAGCAGTTTATCCTACCCGGGACTGAGCGGAACAGATACGCAGTATTTT. Looking up the rest from reference TRBV28 and TRBJ2-3 gives the full variable domain: DVKVTQSSRYLVKRTGEKVFLECVQDMDHENMFWYRQDPGLGLRLIYFSYDVKMKEKGDIPEGYSVSREKKERFSLILESASTNQTSMYLCASSLSYPGLSGTDTQYFGPGTRLTVL.